The T cell receptor (beta chain) described here comes from a study of cytomegalovirus exposure and HLA in healthy donors. General study findings and limits: When a later analysis compared HLA-associated TCR beta chains with equally common others, the HLA-associated chains turned out to be more clonally expanded and to have lower generation probabilities. A few CMV-associated chains proved CMV antigen-specific in vitro.

Primers included in the PCR were 60 Vbeta and 13 Jbeta primers. The assay was immunoSEQ multiplex PCR, and TCRdb's table has in-frame clones only and misses some. Here the sample spans 40,000 or so clones, roughly 87% being singletons. Only a few counts were recorded for this clone. Its specificity is unknown. The sample consisted of PBMCs. This receptor was obtained from a woman in her forties in good health and CMV-seropositive.

CDR3 protein: CASSLEFNPDTQYF. Written as DNA, the CDR3 is TGTGCCAGCAGCTTAGAGTTTAATCCTGATACGCAGTATTTT. V usage is TRBV5-6 and J usage is TRBJ2-3, with D uncertain. The ends were cut back, 2 bases at V and 6 bases at J, with 13 bases in the middle. The CDR3 extends over 14 amino acids. Germline CDR1 is SGHDT and CDR2 is YYEEEE.